Sequencing of this TCR beta chain was carried out in a study of cytomegalovirus exposure and HLA in healthy donors. Study-wide results and limits: Rarity characterized most TCR sequences, yet some public TCRs appeared in many donors. The tendency of first-cohort TCR clusters to co-occur in the 120 or so validation repertoires was the finding of a later analysis. Cytomegalovirus association was listed for 164 TCR beta chains. Under in vitro conditions, three CMV-associated chains were confirmed as specific for CMV antigens.

Assay used: immunoSEQ multiplex PCR; TCRdb lists only in-frame clones, some missing. This sample carries about 130,000 clones, roughly 90% of them seen once, and the ten largest clones take 3% to 3.5%. This clone has a handful of counts. The antigen is not known. CDR3 size: 11 residues. CDR1 MDHEN and CDR2 SYDVKM come from the germline V gene. V was cut by 6 bases and J by 6 bases, with 8 bases left in between. The source material was PBMCs. The chain links TRBV28 to TRBJ1-2; no definite D call. The sequence was collected from a man aged 25 to 40 in good health and CMV-seronegative. The CDR3 loop is CASRTTNGYTF. The CDR3 DNA follows: TGTGCCAGCAGGACTACTAATGGCTACACCTTC.